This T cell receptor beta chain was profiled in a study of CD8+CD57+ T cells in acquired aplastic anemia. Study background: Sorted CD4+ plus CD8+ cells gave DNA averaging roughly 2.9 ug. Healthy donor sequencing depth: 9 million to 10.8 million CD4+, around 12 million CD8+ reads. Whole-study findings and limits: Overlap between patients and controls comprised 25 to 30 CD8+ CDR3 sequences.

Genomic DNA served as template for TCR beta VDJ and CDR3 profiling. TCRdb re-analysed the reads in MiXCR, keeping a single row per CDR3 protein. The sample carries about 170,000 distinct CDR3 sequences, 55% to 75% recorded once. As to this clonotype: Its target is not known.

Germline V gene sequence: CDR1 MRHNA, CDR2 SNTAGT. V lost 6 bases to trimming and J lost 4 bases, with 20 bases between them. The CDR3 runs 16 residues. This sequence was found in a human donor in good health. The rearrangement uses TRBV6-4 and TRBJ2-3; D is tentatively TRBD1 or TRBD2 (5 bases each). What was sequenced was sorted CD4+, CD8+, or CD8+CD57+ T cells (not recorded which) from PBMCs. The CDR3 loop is CASSPGAGHKADTQYF. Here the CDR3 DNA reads TGTGCCAGCAGCCCCGGGGCTGGGCACAAAGCAGATACGCAGTATTTT.